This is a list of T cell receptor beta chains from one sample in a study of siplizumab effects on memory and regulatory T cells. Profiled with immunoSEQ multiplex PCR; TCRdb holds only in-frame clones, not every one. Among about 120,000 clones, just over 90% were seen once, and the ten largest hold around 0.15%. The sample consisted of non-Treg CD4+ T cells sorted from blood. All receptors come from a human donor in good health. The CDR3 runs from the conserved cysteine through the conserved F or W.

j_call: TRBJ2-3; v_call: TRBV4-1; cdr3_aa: CASSHGERTDTQYF
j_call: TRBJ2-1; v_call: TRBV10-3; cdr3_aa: CAISVRSGGPNEQFF
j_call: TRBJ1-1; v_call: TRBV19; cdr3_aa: CASSKGTTLNTEAFF
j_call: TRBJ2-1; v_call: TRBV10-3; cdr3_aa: CAIRGGFYNEQFF
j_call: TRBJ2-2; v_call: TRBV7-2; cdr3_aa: CASSLVGGRNTGELFF
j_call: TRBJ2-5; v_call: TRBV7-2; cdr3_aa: CASSLFLAGETQYF
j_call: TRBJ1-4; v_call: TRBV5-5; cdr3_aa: CASSVGQLATNEKLFF
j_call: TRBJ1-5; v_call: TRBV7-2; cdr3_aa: CASSLEAGRQPQHF
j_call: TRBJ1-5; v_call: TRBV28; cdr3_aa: CASSLPYSATGGRPQHF
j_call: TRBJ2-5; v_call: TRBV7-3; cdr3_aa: CASSPGLAGAPRGETQYF
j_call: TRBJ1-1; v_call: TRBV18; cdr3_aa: CASSPPGMTAREAFF
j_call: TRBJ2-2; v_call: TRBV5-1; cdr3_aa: CASSLVVDTGELFF
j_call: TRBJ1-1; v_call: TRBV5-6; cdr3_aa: CASSLASYTEAFF
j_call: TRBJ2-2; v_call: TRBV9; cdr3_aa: CASSVRPDRVNTGELFF
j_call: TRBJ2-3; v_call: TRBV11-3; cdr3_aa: CASSLDSDTQYF
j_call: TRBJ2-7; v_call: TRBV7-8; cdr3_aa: CASSLIGGQVSYEQYF
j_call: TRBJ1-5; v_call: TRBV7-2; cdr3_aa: CASSFGQNDRPQHF
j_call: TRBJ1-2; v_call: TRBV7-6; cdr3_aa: CASSSWGLSSYTF
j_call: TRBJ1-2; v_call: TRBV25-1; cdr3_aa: CASIRDRINYGYTF
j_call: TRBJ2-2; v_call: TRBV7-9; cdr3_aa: CASSLEASRQAGELFF
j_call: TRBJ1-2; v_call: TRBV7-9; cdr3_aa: CASSLPGQGAKGYTF
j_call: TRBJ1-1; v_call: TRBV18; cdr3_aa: CASSPTTDSAEAFF
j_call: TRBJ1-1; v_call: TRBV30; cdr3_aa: CACIRSAEAFF
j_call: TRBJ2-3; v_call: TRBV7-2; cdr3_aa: CASSLGPTDTQYF
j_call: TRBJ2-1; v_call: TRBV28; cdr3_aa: CASSLAQNYNEQFF
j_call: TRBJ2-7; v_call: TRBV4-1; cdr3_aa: CASSQGPSGGEQYF
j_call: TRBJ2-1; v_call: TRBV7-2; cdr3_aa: CASSSYKNNEQFF
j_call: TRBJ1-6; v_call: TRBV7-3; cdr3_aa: CASSLGQPNNSPLHF
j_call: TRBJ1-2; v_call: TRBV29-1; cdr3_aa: CSVKSGYGYTF
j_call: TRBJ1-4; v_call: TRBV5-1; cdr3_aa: CASSLEGRGEKLFF
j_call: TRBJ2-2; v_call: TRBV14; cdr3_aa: CASEQGFNTGELFF
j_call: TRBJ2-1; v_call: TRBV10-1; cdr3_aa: CASTGPPPGAEQFF
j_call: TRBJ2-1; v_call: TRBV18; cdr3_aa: CASSPGGLARNEQFF
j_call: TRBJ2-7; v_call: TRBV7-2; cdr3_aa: CASSFDGSYEQYF
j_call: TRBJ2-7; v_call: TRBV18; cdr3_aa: CASSSTGSEQYF
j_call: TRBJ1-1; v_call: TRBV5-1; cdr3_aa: CASKTENTEAFF
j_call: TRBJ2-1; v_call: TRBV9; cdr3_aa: CASSTPTREQFF
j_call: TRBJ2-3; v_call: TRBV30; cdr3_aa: CAWSVGQPGDTQYF
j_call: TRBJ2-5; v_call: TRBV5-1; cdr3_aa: CASSQMVDSQETQYF
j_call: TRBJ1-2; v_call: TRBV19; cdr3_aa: CASSRQGGYGYTF
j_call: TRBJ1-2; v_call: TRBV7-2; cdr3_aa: CASTDRFAAYGYTF
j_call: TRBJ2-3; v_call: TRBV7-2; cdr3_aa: CASSFAQLATQYF
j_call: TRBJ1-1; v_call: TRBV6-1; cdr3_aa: CASSEVFPLNTEAFF
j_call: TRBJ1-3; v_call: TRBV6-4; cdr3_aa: CASSDNGNTIYF
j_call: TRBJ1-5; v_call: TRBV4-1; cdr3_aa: CASSQGLGRKRDQPQHF
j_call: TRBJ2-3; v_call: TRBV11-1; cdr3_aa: CASSPGPGAKSTDTQYF
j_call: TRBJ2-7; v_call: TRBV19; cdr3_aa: CASSTLQGSEQYF
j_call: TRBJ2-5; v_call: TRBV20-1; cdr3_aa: CSAQEETQYF
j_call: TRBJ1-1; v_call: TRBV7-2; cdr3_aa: CASSLGLAGKNTEAFF
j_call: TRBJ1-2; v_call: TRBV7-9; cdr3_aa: CASSLMGAIYGYTF
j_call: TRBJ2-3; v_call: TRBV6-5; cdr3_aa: CASSYSRGSTDTQYF
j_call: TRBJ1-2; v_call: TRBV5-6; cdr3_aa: CASSSDRGRGGGYTF
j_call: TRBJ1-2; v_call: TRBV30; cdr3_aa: CAWPRGGGQGNTF
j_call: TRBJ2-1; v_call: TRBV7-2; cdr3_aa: CASSLGRTGVVGNEQFF
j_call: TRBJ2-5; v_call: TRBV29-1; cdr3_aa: CSVDPSGTSGGGTQYF
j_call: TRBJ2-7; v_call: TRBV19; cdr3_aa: CASSMGPPSYEQYF
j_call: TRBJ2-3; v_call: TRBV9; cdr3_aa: CASSVDRLLTDTQYF
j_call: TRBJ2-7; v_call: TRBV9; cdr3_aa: CASSVNYFLGEQYF
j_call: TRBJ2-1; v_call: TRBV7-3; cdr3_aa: CASSPRLAGVDEQFF
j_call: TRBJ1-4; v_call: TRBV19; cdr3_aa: CASSIQGATNEKLFF